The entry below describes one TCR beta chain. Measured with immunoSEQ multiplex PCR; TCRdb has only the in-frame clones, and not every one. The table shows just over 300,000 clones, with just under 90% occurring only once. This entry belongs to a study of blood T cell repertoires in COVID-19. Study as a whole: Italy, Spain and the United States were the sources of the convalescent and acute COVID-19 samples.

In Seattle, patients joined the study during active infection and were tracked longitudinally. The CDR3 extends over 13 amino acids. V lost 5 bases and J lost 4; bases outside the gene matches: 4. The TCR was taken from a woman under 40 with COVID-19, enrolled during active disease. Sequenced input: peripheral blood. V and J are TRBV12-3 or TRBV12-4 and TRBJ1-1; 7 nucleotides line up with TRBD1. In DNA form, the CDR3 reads TGTGCCAGCAGTATTAGACAGGGCACTGAAGCTTTCTTT. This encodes CASSIRQGTEAFF.